Sequencing of this T cell receptor (beta chain) was carried out in a study of blood T cell repertoires in COVID-19 (dated by TCRdb to 2020 to 2021). In terms of the full investigation: The collaborator samples originated in the United States, Italy and Spain and spanned the acute and convalescent phases of COVID-19. A freely available public database, intended as a resource for researchers studying the immune response to SARS-CoV-2, is where the repertoires were released. Nearly every sample came with metadata listing a de-identified subject ID, COVID-19 status, age in years and sex. The prospective study material was composed of cDNA or gDNA derived from T cells, B-cell-depleted T cells, or PBMCs. HLA class I and class II types, where available, came from metadata supplied by the sample provider rather than from assay-based typing. Deeply sampled blood TCRbeta repertoires from subjects exposed to, actively infected with, or recovered from COVID-19 were included in the dataset. The samples were drawn from the first 160 participants of the ongoing ImmuneRACE study and from 950 to 1,500 subjects provided by 6 global collaborators. Study-wide conclusions, independent of this receptor: How much clinical and demographic metadata was included differed by source and by participant, and the metadata was provided uncurated.

In Seattle, one collaborating source enrolled patients while the infection was active and tracked those patients longitudinally over the course of disease. Whole blood was collected in K2EDTA tubes by collaborating institutions according to the institutions' own protocols. For TCRbeta analysis, collaborators shipped samples in one of three forms: frozen whole blood, isolated PBMCs, or DNA extracted from either of those sample types. With respect to this clone: The antigen this receptor binds is unknown. The input lacks base qualities; no much larger clone sits a single base away.

The immunoSEQ Assay, a bias-controlled multiplex PCR, was used to amplify TCRbeta CDR3 regions from genomic DNA. The paper's processing steps were these. Within the assay, amplification of reference gene primers was used to estimate how many nucleated cells each sample contained. To quantify the absolute abundance of each unique TCRbeta CDR3 rearrangement, sequence reads were collapsed and filtered. For each sample, productive Simpson clonality was calculated as the square root of Simpson's diversity index across productive rearrangements. TCRdb obtained this table from immuneACCESS and retained in-frame rearrangements with V and J assigned. These tables miss some clones; where compared with another copy, unresolved V genes account for less than half of the shortfall, and the remainder is unexplained. The V and J calls and the clone size are those of that table, but D and trimming were determined from the DNA. This sample gives 85,000 to 100,000 clones in total; around 88% of them show up just once. The top ten hold around 17% of the sample.

Sequences were obtained from peripheral blood. This sequence originates from a woman aged 60-70 years with COVID-19, enrolled during active disease.

The CDR3 amino acid sequence is: CATGGAMGYTF. The nucleotide sequence reads as follows: TGTGCGACCGGAGGCGCCATGGGCTACACCTTC. The rearrangement combines TRBV19 with TRBJ1-2; the D gene is not confidently resolved. The germline V gene encodes CDR1 LNHDA and CDR2 SQIVND (reference sequence). The CDR3, cysteine through phenylalanine, is 11 amino acids long. Just CDR3 DNA is preserved here, 33 bases in frame from base 1.